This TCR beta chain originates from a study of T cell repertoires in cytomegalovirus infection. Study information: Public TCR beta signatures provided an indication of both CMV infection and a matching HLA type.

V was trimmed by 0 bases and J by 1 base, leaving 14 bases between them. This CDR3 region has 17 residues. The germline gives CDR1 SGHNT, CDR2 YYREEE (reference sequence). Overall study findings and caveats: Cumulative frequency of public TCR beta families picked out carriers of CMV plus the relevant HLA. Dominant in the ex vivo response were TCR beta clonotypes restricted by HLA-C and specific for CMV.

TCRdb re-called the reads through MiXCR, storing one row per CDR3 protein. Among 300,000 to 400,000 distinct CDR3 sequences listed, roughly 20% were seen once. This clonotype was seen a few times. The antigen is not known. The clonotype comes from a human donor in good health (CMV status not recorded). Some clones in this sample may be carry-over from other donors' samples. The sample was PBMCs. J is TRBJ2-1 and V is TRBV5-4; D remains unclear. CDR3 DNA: TGTGCCAGCAGCTTGGGTAGCATTTTGGATTCCTACAATGAGCAGTTCTTC. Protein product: CASSLGSILDSYNEQFF.